The 7 T cell receptor beta chains reported below all come from one sample, sequenced in a study of shared clonotypes between healthy human individuals. Using immunoSEQ multiplex PCR, the repertoire was profiled, and TCRdb retains in-frame clones only, with some absent. The repertoire includes 2 million to 2.5 million clones, just over 90% of them detected once, and 0.39% sits in the top ten. Sequenced: naive CD4+ T cells from PBMCs. Subset here: CD45RA+ positively selected. Receptor source: a man between 18 and 35 years old in good health. Some clones in this sample may be carry-over from other donors' samples.

J is TRBJ1-5 and V is TRBV6-1; D remains ambiguous. Germline-derived CDR1 and CDR2 are MNHNS and SASEGT. Trimming took off 4 bases at V and 7 bases at J, with 20 bases between the two ends. This CDR3 is 16 amino acids long. This chain's CDR3 is CASSGGGSVGRQPQHF. The CDR3 nucleotides read TGTGCCAGCAGTGGGGGTGGGTCGGTAGGCCGGCAGCCCCAGCATTTT.

The chain recombines TRBV18 with TRBJ2-7; D is unclear. This CDR3 has 13 amino acids. The germline gives CDR1 KGHSH, CDR2 LQKENI. Deletions cut 3 bases from V and 2 bases from J, with 8 bases between. The CDR3 loop is CASSPAAAYEQYF. Here the CDR3 DNA reads TGTGCCAGCTCACCGGCCGCAGCCTACGAGCAGTACTTC.

The chain recombines TRBV10-3 with TRBJ1-3; D is unclear. V was clipped by 7 bases and J by 1 base, with 8 bases between them. This CDR3 is 13 amino acids long. Germline CDR1 and CDR2: ENHRY and SYGVKD. CDR3: CAIIGESGNTIYF. The CDR3 DNA sequence: TGTGCCATCATCGGGGAATCTGGAAACACCATATATTTT.

This clone was picked up one time. V usage is TRBV28 and J usage is TRBJ2-3; D not certain. The CDR3 totals 16 residues. V was trimmed by 3 bases and J by 4 bases, leaving 17 bases between them. Germline loops: CDR1 MDHEN, CDR2 SYDVKM. CDR3 amino acids: CASSLRETRVADTQYF. The DNA for the CDR3 is TGTGCCAGCAGTTTGCGTGAGACAAGGGTTGCAGATACGCAGTATTTT.

The V and J genes are TRBV15 and TRBJ2-4, with D tentatively TRBD1 (5 bases). Germline CDR1 and CDR2: LNHNV and YYDKDF (reference sequence). The CDR3 has 13 residues. V dropped 8 bases and J dropped 1 base, with 9 bases sitting between them. The CDR3 here is CATGAGAKNIQYF. Written as DNA, the CDR3 is TGTGCCACCGGGGCAGGGGCCAAAAACATTCAGTACTTC.

This chain uses TRBV28 with TRBJ2-7, with 7 bases matching TRBD2. V shed 6 bases and J 3 bases; nucleotides not matched to a gene: 14. The germline CDR1 and CDR2 sequences are MDHEN and SYDVKM. The CDR3 has 16 residues. CDR3 loop: CASRENGRRVVYEQYF. The CDR3 region has the DNA TGTGCCAGCAGAGAAAACGGGAGGAGGGTAGTCTACGAGCAGTACTTC.

A word on this clone: The sample carries other DNA sequences with the same CDR3. The chain links TRBV9 to TRBJ2-5; 7 bases line up with TRBD2. Germline lookup yields CDR1 SGDLS and CDR2 YYNGEE. V dropped 0 bases and J dropped 1; count of bases not matched to a gene: 3. The length of the CDR3 is 15 residues. The CDR3 spells CASSVGGGSQETQYF. The CDR3 nucleotides read TGTGCCAGCAGCGTAGGTGGCGGGAGCCAAGAGACCCAGTACTTC.